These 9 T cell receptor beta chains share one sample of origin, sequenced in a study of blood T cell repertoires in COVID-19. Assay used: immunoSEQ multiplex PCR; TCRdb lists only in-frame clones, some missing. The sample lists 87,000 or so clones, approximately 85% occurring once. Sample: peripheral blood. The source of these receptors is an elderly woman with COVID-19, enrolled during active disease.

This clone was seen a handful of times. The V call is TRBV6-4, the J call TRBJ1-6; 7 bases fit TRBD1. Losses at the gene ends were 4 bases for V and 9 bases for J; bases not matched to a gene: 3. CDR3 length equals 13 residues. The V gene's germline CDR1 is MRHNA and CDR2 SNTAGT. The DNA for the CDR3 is TGTGCCAGCAGTGGACAGGGTGGTTCACCCCTCCACTTT. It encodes CASSGQGGSPLHF.

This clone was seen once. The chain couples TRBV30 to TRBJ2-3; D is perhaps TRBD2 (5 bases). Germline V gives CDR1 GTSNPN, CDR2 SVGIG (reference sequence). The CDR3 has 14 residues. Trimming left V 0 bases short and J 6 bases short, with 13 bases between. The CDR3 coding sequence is TGTGCCTGGAGTGTTGGACTCCTGGGGGATACGCAGTATTTT. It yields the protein CAWSVGLLGDTQYF.

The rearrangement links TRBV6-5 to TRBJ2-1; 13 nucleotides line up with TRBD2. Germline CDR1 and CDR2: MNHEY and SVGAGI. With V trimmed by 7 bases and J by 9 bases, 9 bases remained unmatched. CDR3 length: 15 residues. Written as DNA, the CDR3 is TGTGCCAGCACCCCAGGACTAGCGGGGGCGGGTGAGCAGTTCTTC. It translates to CASTPGLAGAGEQFF.

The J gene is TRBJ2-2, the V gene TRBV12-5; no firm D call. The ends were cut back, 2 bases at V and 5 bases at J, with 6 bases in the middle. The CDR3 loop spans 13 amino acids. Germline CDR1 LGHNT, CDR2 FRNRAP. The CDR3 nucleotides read TGTGCTAGTGGTTTGCCCTTGACCGGGGAGCTGTTTTTT. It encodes CASGLPLTGELFF.

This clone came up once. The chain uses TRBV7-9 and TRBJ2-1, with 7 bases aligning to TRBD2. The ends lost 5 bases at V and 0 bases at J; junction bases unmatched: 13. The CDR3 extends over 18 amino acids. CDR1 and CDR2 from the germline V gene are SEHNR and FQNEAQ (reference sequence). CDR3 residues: CASSPHGGGGSSYNEQFF. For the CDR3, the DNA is TGTGCCAGCAGCCCACACGGTGGGGGGGGAAGCTCCTACAATGAGCAGTTCTTC.

The CDR3 loop is CASSYRRTGGDEQYF. In DNA, the CDR3 is TGTGCCAGCAGCTACCGAAGGACAGGGGGCGACGAGCAGTACTTC. This chain links TRBV11-2 with TRBJ2-7; 11 bases fit TRBD1. Unmatched junction bases numbered 7, after V lost 4 bases and J lost 5 bases. CDR1 SGHAT and CDR2 FQNNGV come from the germline V gene. The CDR3 loop spans 15 amino acids.

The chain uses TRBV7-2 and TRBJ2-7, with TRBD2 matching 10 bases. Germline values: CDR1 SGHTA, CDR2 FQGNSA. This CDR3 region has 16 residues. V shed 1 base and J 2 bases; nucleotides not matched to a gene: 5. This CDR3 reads CASSLGGLAVTYEQYF. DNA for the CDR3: TGTGCCAGCAGCTTAGGAGGACTAGCGGTGACCTACGAGCAGTACTTC. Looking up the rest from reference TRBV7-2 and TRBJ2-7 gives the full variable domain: GAGVSQSPSNKVTEKGKDVELRCDPISGHTALYWYRQSLGQGLEFLIYFQGNSAPDKSGLPSDRFSAERTGGSVSTLTIQRTQQEDSAVYLCASSLGGLAVTYEQYFGPGTRLTVT.

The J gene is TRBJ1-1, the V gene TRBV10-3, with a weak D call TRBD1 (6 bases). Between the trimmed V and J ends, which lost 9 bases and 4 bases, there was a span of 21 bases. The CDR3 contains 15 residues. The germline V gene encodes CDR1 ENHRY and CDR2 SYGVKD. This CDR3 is CAIQRDNRDFTEAFF. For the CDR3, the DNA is TGTGCCATTCAGAGGGATAACAGGGATTTCACTGAAGCTTTCTTT.

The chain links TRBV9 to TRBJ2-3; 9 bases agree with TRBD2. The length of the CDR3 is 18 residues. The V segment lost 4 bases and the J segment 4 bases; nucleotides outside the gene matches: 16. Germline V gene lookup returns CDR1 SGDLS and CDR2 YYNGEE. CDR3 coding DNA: TGTGCCAGCAGCTCCCGGGGGGGGAGCGGGGGGAATGCAGATACGCAGTATTTT. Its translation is CASSSRGGSGGNADTQYF.